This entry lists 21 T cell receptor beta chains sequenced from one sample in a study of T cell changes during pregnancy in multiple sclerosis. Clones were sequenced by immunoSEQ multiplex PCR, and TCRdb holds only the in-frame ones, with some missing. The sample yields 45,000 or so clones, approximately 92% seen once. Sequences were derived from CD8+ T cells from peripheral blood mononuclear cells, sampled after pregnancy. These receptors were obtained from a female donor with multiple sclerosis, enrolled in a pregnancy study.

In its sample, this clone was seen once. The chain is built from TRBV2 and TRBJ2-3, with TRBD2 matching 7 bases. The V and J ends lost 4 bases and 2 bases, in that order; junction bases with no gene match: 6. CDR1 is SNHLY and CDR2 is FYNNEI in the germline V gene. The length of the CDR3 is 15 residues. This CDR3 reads CASSGLAEPTDTQYF. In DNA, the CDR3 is TGTGCCAGCAGTGGGCTAGCGGAACCCACAGATACGCAGTATTTT.

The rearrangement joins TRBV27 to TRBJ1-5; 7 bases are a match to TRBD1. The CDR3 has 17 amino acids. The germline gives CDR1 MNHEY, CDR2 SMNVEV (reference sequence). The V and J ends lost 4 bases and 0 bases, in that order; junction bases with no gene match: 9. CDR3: CASSSRDSLYSNQPQHF. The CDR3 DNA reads TGTGCCAGCAGTTCCCGGGACAGCCTGTATAGCAATCAGCCCCAGCATTTT.

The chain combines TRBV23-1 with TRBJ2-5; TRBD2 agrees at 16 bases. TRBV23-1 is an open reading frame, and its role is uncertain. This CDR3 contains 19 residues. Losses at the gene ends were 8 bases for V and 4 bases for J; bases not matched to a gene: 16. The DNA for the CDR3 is TGCGCCAGCGGTGGACCGGGACTAGCGGGAGGGCCCTACCGAGAGACCCAGTACTTC. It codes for CASGGPGLAGGPYRETQYF.

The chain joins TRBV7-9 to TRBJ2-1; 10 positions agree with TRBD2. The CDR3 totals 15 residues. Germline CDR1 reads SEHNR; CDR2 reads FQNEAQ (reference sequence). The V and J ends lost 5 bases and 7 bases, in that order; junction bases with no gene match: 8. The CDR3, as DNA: TGTGCCAGCAGCCCAATAGCGGGAGGTGGAAATGAGCAGTTCTTC. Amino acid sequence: CASSPIAGGGNEQFF.

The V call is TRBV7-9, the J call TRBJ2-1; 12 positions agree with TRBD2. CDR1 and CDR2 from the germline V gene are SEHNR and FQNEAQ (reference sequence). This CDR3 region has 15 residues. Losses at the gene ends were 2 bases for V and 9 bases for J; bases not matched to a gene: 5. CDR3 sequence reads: CASSLLAGGPGEQFF. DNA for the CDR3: TGTGCCAGCAGCTTACTAGCGGGAGGGCCGGGTGAGCAGTTCTTC.

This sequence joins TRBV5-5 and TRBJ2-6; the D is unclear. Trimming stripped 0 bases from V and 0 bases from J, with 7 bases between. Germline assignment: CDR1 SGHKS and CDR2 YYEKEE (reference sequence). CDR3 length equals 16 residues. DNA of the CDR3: TGTGCCAGCAGCTTGGACCGGTTCTCTGGGGCCAACGTCCTGACTTTC. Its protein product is CASSLDRFSGANVLTF.

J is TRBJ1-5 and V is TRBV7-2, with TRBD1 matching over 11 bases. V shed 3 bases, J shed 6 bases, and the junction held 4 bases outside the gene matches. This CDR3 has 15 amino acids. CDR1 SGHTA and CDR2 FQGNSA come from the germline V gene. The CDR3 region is CASSLGTGGSQPQHF. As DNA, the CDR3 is TGTGCCAGCAGCTTGGGGACAGGGGGTAGTCAGCCCCAGCATTTT.

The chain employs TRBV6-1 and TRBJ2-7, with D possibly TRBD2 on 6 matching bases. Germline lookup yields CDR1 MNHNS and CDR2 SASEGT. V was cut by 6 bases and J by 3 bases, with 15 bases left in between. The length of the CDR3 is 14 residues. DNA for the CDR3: TGTGCCAGCAGCGCAAGTTTGGGGGGCTACGAGCAGTACTTC. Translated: CASSASLGGYEQYF.

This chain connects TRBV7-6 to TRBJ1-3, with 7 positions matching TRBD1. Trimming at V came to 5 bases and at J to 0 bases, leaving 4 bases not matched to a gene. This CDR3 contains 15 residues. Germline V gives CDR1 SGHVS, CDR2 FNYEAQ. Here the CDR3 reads CASSPGQDSGNTIYF. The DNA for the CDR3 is TGTGCCAGCAGCCCTGGACAGGACTCTGGAAACACCATATATTTT.

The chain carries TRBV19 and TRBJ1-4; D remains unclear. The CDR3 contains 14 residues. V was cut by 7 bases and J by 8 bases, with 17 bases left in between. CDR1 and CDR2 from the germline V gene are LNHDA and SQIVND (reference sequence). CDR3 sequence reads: CASIDIQGSEKLFF. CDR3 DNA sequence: TGTGCCAGTATCGATATCCAAGGGAGCGAAAAACTGTTTTTT.

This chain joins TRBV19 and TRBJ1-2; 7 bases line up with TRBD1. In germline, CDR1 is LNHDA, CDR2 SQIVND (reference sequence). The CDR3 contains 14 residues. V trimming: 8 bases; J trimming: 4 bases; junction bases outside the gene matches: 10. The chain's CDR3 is CASFDGQAAYGYTF. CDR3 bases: TGTGCCAGTTTTGATGGACAGGCGGCCTATGGCTACACCTTC. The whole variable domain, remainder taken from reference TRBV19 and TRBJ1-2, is DGGITQSPKYLFRKEGQNVTLSCEQNLNHDAMYWYRQDPGQGLRLIYYSQIVNDFQKGDIAEGYSVSREKKESFPLTVTSAQKNPTAFYLCASFDGQAAYGYTFGSGTRLTVV.

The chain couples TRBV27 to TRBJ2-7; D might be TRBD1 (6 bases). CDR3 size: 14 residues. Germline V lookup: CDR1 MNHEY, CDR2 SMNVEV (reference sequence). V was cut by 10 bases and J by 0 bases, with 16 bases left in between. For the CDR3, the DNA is TGTGCCACCGCATGGACAGTGAGCTCCTACGAGCAGTACTTC. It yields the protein CATAWTVSSYEQYF.

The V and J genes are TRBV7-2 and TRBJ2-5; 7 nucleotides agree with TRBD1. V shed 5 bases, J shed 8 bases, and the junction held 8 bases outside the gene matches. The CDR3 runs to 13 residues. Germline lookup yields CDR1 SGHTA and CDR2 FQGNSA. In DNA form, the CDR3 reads TGTGCCAGCAGCCCTGACAGGGTAGTAACCCAGTACTTC. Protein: CASSPDRVVTQYF.

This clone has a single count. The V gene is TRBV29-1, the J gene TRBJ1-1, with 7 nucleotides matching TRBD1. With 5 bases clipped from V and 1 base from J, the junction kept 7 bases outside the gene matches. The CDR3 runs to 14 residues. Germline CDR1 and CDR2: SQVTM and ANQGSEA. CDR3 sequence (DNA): TGCAGCGTTTATTACGGGACAGCGAACACTGAAGCTTTCTTT. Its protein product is CSVYYGTANTEAFF.

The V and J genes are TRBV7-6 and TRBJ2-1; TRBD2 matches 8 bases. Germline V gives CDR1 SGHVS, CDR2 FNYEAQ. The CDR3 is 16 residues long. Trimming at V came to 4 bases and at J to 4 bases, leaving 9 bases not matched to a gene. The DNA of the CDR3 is TGTGCCAGCAGCTCAACTCCGGGACTAGGGTACAATGAGCAGTTCTTC. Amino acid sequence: CASSSTPGLGYNEQFF.

The CDR3 is CASSRTSGSIDTQYF. In DNA form, the CDR3 reads TGTGCCAGTAGTCGGACTAGCGGGAGTATAGATACGCAGTATTTT. The rearrangement joins TRBV19 to TRBJ2-3, with 13 bases matching TRBD2. The V gene's germline CDR1 is LNHDA and CDR2 SQIVND (reference sequence). V lost 5 bases, J lost 5 bases, and 4 bases stayed unmatched. The CDR3 is made up of 15 amino acids. Looking up the rest from reference TRBV19 and TRBJ2-3 gives the full variable domain: DGGITQSPKYLFRKEGQNVTLSCEQNLNHDAMYWYRQDPGQGLRLIYYSQIVNDFQKGDIAEGYSVSREKKESFPLTVTSAQKNPTAFYLCASSRTSGSIDTQYFGPGTRLTVL.

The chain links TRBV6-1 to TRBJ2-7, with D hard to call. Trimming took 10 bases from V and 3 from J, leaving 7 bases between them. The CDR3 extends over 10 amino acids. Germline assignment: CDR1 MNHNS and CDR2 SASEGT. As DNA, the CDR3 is TGTGCCACCATTAGCTACGAGCAGTACTTC. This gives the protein CATISYEQYF.

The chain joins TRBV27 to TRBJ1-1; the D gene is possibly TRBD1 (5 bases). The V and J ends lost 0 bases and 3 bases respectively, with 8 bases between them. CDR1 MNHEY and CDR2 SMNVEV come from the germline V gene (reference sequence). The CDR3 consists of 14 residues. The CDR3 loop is CASSLSGGYTEAFF. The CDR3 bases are TGTGCCAGCAGTTTATCTGGGGGGTACACTGAAGCTTTCTTT.

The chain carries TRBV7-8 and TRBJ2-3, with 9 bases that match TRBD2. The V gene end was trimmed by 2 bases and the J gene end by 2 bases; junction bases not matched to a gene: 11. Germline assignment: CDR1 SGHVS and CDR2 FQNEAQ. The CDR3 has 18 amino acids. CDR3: CASSLPPKREDNTDTQYF. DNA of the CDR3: TGTGCCAGCAGCTTACCCCCAAAGCGGGAGGACAACACAGATACGCAGTATTTT.

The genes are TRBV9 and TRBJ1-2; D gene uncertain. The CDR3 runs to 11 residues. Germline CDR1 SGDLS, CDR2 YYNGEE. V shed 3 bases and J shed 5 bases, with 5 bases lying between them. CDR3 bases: TGTGCCAGCAGCGCCTTATATGGCTACACCTTC. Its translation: CASSALYGYTF.

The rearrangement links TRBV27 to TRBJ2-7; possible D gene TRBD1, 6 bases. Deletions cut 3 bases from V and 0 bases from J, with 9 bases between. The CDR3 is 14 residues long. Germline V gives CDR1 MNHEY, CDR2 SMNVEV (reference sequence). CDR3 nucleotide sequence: TGTGCCAGCAGTTTTACAGGGAGCTCCTACGAGCAGTACTTC. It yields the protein CASSFTGSSYEQYF.